The present T cell receptor beta chain was sequenced within a study of shared clonotypes between healthy human individuals. Donation came from healthy HIV-negative adults that had no recent acute infections or vaccinations. When samples were unsorted, approximately 90 million PBMCs were used for genomic DNA. Trimming took off 2 bases at V and 0 bases at J, with 10 bases between the two ends. Germline V gives CDR1 MNHNS, CDR2 SASEGT. The CDR3 spans 15 residues. Clones were read by immunoSEQ multiplex PCR, and TCRdb kept only the in-frame ones, dropping some. The sample has about 470,000 clones; roughly 77% are singletons.

Sequenced sample: PBMCs. This receptor was obtained from a woman in her thirties or forties in good health. Some clones in this sample may be carry-over from other donors' samples. J is TRBJ1-2 and V is TRBV6-1; D gene unclear. CDR3 region: CASSEWSGPNYGYTF. The CDR3 bases are TGTGCCAGCAGTGAATGGAGTGGGCCTAACTATGGCTACACCTTC.